Following are 12 T cell receptor beta chains from one sample sequenced in a study of CD8 T cells in Susac syndrome. A quantity of roughly 0.5 to 1 ug RNA underwent reverse transcription using random hexamers. TCRdb fed the immunoSEQ multiplex PCR reads into MiXCR, producing one record per CDR3 protein. The data hold about 200,000 distinct CDR3 sequences, with over 85% observed a single time. Specimen: CD4+ T cells from PBMCs. The receptor source for this set is a human donor in good health.

The chain carries TRBV7-9 and TRBJ2-2; 8 nucleotides match TRBD2. V shed 1 base and J 5 bases; nucleotides not matched to a gene: 9. Germline V lookup: CDR1 SEHNR, CDR2 FQNEAQ (reference sequence). CDR3 size: 17 residues. The chain's CDR3 is CASSLVSGLAVTGELFF. DNA for the CDR3: TGTGCCAGCAGCTTAGTGAGTGGACTAGCCGTTACCGGGGAGCTGTTTTTT. The whole variable domain, filled in from reference TRBV7-9 and TRBJ2-2, reads DTGVSQNPRHKITKRGQNVTFRCDPISEHNRLYWYRQTLGQGPEFLTYFQNEAQLEKSRLLSDRFSAERPKGSFSTLEIQRTEQGDSAMYLCASSLVSGLAVTGELFFGEGSRLTVL.

The DNA for the CDR3 is TGTGCCAGCAGTCTAGCGGGAGTGCAGCAAGATACGCAGTATTTT. This gives the protein CASSLAGVQQDTQYF. The chain combines TRBV28 with TRBJ2-3; TRBD2 matches 10 bases. CDR3 size: 15 residues. The germline V gene has CDR1 MDHEN and CDR2 SYDVKM. V trimming: 5 bases; J trimming: 5 bases; junction bases outside the gene matches: 7.

The V and J genes are TRBV20-1 and TRBJ2-7; 11 bases align to TRBD2. Unmatched junction bases numbered 4, after V lost 5 bases and J lost 4 bases. The germline gives CDR1 DFQATT, CDR2 SNEGSKA (reference sequence). The CDR3 loop spans 13 amino acids. CDR3 in amino acids: CSAPGLAEYEQYV. DNA of the CDR3: TGCAGTGCTCCGGGACTAGCGGAGTACGAGCAGTACGTC.

This CDR3 is CSARDGRDRGRNEQFF. CDR3 nucleotides: TGCAGTGCTAGAGATGGTCGGGACAGGGGCCGTAATGAGCAGTTCTTC. J is TRBJ2-1 and V is TRBV20-1, with 10 bases identical to TRBD1. CDR3 length: 16 amino acids. Germline V CDR1 and CDR2: DFQATT, SNEGSKA (reference sequence). V lost 0 bases, J lost 7 bases, and 9 bases stayed unmatched.

This rearrangement joins TRBV30 to TRBJ1-5; 11 nucleotides agree with TRBD1. Germline assignment: CDR1 GTSNPN and CDR2 SVGIG (reference sequence). The J segment lost 4 bases and the V segment lost 5 bases, leaving 4 bases of the junction unmatched. The CDR3 sequence is 14 residues long. The DNA of the CDR3 is TGTGCCTGGGCCGGGACAGGGGGGAATCAGCCCCAGCATTTT. Translated: CAWAGTGGNQPQHF.

This sequence joins TRBV7-9 and TRBJ1-6, with no clear D. The CDR3 sequence is 12 residues long. The germline V gene has CDR1 SEHNR and CDR2 FQNEAQ (reference sequence). V shed 1 base and J shed 8 bases, with 3 bases lying between them. The CDR3 protein is CASSLEDSPLHF. Written as DNA, the CDR3 is TGTGCCAGCAGCTTAGAGGATTCACCCCTCCACTTT.

Remarks on this clonotype: The junction departs from the called germline gene at one end, perhaps through a read error. The rearrangement joins TRBV7-9 to TRBJ2-1; the match to TRBD2 covers 7 bases. The germline CDR1 and CDR2 sequences are SEHNR and FQNEAQ (reference sequence). This CDR3 contains 11 residues. The CDR3 region is CASSPHDRGVF. CDR3 nucleotide sequence: TGTGCCAGCAGCCCCCATGATCGGGGGGTCTTC.

The count of this clonotype is one. The genes are TRBV20-1 and TRBJ1-1; 7 nucleotides agree with TRBD1. The CDR3 totals 13 residues. In germline, CDR1 is DFQATT, CDR2 SNEGSKA (reference sequence). The V gene end was trimmed by 3 bases and the J gene end by 1 base; junction bases not matched to a gene: 2. The CDR3 loop reads CSASRQGNTEAFF. Here the CDR3 DNA reads TGCAGTGCTAGCAGACAGGGGAACACTGAAGCTTTCTTT.

The V and J genes are TRBV20-1 and TRBJ2-3, with TRBD1 matching over 7 bases. The germline CDR1 and CDR2 sequences are DFQATT and SNEGSKA (reference sequence). This CDR3 is built from 15 residues. With V trimmed by 3 bases and J by 0 bases, 6 bases remained unmatched. CDR3: CSASYGTDSTDTQYF. CDR3 nucleotides: TGCAGTGCTAGTTACGGGACAGATAGCACAGATACGCAGTATTTT.

The chain recombines TRBV7-3 with TRBJ2-6; no firm D call. The CDR3 is made up of 15 amino acids. Trimming removed 3 bases at V and 1 base at J, with 7 bases between. CDR1 is SGHTA, CDR2 FQGTGA, per germline. This CDR3 reads CASSFGPSGANVLTF. In DNA form, the CDR3 reads TGTGCCAGCAGCTTCGGGCCTTCTGGGGCCAACGTCCTGACTTTC.

V is TRBV14 and J is TRBJ2-7; TRBD2 might be the D (6 bases). CDR3 length equals 14 residues. Germline CDR1 and CDR2: SGHDN and FVKESK. V was clipped by 4 bases and J by 2 bases, with 12 bases between them. The CDR3 nucleotides read TGTGCCAGCAGCCCATGGGACTTCACCTACGAGCAGTACTTC. It specifies CASSPWDFTYEQYF.

The chain has TRBV20-1 and TRBJ2-7; 9 nucleotides align to TRBD1. The CDR3 is made up of 14 amino acids. Germline trimming cut 3 bases from V and 5 bases from J; bases unmatched to any gene: 8. Looked up from germline, CDR1 is DFQATT and CDR2 is SNEGSKA (reference sequence). CDR3 coding DNA: TGCAGTGCTAGGGGGGGGACAGGGCTCAACGAGCAGTACGTC. Its protein is CSARGGTGLNEQYV.